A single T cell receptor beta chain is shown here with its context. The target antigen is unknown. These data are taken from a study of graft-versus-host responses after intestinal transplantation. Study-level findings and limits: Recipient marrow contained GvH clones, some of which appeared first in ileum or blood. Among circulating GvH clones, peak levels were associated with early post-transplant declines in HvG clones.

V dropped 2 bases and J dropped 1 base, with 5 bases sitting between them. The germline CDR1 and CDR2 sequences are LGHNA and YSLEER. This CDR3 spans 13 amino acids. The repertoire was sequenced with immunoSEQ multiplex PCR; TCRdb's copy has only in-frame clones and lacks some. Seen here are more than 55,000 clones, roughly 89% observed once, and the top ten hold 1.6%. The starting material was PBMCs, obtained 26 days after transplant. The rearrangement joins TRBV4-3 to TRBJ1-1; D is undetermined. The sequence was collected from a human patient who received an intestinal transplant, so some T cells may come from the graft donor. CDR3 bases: TGCGCCAGCAGCCAATACAGGAACACTGAAGCTTTCTTT. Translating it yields CASSQYRNTEAFF.